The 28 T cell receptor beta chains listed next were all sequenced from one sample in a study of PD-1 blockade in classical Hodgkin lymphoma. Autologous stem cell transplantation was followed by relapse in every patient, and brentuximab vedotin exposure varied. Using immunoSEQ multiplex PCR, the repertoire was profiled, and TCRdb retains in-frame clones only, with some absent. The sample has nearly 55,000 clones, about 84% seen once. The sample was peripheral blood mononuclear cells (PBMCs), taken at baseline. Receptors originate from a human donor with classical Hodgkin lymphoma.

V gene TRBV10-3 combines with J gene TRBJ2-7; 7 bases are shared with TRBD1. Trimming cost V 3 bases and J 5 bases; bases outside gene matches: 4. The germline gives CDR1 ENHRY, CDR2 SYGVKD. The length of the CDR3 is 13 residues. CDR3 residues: CAISEGQAHEQYV. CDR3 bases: TGTGCCATCAGTGAAGGACAGGCCCACGAGCAGTACGTC.

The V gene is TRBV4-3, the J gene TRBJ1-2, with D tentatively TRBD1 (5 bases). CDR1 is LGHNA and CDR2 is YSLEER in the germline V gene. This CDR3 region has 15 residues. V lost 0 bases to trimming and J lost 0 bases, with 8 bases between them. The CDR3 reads CASSQDRQSNYGYTF. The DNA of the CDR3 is TGCGCCAGCAGCCAAGATCGACAGTCTAACTATGGCTACACCTTC.

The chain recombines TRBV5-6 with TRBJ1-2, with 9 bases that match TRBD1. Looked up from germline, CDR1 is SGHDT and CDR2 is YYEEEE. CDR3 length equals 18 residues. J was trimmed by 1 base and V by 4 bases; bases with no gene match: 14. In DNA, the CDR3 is TGTGCCAGCAGCCCTCCACCGGGACAGGGAGCAGTTAACTATGGCTACACCTTC. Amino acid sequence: CASSPPPGQGAVNYGYTF.

As DNA, the CDR3 is TGTGCCACCTTACGACAGGGGGCCAACACCGGGGAGCTGTTTTTT. Its protein is CATLRQGANTGELFF. The V call is TRBV5-4, the J call TRBJ2-2, with 10 nucleotides matching TRBD1. CDR3 length: 15 residues. The germline CDR1 and CDR2 sequences are SGHNT and YYREEE (reference sequence). V dropped 9 bases and J dropped 2; count of bases not matched to a gene: 7.

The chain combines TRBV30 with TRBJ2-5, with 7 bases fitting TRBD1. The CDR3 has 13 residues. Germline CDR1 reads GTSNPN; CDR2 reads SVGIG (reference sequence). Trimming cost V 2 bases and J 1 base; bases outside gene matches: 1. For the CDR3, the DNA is TGTGCCTGGAGTTGGACAGGCCAAGAGACCCAGTACTTC. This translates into CAWSWTGQETQYF.

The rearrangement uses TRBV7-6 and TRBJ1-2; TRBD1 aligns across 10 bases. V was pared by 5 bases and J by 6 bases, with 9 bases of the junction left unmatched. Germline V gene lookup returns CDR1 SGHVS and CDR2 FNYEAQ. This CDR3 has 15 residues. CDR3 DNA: TGTGCCAGCAGCCCCGACAGGGGGCCGGTTAATGGCTACACCTTC. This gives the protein CASSPDRGPVNGYTF.

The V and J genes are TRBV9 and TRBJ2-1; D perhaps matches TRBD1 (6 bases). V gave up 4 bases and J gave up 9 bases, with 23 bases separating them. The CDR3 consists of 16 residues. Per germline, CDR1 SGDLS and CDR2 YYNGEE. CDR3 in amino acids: CASSSPGALSLGEQFF. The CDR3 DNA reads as TGTGCCAGCAGCTCCCCAGGGGCCCTGTCGTTGGGTGAGCAGTTCTTC.

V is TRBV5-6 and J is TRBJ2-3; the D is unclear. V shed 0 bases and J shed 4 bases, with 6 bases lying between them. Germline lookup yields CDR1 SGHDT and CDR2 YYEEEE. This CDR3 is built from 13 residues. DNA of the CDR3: TGTGCCAGCAGCTTGGGACCAGCAGATACGCAGTATTTT. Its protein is CASSLGPADTQYF.

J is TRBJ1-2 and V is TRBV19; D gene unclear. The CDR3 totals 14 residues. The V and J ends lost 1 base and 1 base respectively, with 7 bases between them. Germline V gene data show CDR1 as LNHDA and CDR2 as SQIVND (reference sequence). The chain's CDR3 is CASSIGSLNYGYTF. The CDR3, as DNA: TGTGCCAGTAGTATAGGCAGTCTTAACTATGGCTACACCTTC.

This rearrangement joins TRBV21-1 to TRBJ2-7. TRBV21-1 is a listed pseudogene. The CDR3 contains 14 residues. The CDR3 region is CASSARPLLGEQYV. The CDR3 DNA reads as TGTGCCAGCAGCGCCCGGCCCTTATTGGGGGAGCAGTACGTC.

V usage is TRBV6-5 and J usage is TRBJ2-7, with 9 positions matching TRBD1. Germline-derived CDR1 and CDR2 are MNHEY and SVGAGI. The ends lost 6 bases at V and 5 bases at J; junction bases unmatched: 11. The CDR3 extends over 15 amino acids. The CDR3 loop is CASRLGTGYSHEQYF. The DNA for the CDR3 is TGTGCCAGCAGGCTCGGGACAGGGTATTCTCACGAGCAGTACTTC.

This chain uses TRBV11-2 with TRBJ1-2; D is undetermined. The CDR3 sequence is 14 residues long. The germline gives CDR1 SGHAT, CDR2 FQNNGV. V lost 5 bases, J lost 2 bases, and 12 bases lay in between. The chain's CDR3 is CASSPRLGNYGYTF. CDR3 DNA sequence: TGTGCCAGCAGCCCCCGACTAGGGAACTATGGCTACACCTTC.

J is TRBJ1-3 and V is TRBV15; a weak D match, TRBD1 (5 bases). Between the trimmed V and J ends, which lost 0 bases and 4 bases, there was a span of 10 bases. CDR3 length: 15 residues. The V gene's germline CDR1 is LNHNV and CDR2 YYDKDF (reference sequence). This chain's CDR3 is CATSRDVTVGNTIYF. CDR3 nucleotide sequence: TGTGCCACCAGCAGAGATGTGACAGTAGGAAACACCATATATTTT.

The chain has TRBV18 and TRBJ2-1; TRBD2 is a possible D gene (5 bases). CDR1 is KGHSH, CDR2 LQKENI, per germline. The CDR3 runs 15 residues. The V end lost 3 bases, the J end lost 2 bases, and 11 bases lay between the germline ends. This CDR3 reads CASSPDGNPYNEQFF. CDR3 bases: TGTGCCAGCTCACCGGACGGGAATCCCTACAATGAGCAGTTCTTC.

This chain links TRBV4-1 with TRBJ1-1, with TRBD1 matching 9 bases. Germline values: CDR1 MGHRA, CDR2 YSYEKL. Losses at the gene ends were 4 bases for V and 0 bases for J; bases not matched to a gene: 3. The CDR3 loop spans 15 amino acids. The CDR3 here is CASSPWTGVNTEAFF. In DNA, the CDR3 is TGCGCCAGCAGCCCGTGGACAGGGGTGAACACTGAAGCTTTCTTT.

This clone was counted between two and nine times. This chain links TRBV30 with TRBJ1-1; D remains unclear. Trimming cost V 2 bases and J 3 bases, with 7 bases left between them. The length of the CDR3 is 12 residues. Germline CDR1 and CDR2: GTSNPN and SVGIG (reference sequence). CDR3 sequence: CAWSPQHTEAFF. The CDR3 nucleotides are TGTGCCTGGAGTCCACAGCACACTGAAGCTTTCTTT.

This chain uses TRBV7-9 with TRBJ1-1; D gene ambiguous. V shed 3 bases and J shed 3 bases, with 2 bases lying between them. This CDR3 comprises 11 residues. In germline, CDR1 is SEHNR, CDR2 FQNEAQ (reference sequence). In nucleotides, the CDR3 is TGTGCCAGCAGCTTCCACACTGAAGCTTTCTTT. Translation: CASSFHTEAFF.

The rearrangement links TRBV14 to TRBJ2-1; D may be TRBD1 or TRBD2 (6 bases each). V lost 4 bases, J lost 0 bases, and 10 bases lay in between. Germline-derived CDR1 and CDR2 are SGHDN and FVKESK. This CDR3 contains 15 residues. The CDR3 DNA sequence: TGTGCCAGCAGCCGGGGGGCGCTCTCCTACAATGAGCAGTTCTTC. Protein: CASSRGALSYNEQFF.

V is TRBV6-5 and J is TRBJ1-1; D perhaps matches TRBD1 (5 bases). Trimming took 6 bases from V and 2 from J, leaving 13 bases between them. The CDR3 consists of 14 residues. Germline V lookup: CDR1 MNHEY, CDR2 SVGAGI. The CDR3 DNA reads TGTGCCAGCAGAAAGGGGACTGTTAACACTGAAGCTTTCTTT. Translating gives CASRKGTVNTEAFF.

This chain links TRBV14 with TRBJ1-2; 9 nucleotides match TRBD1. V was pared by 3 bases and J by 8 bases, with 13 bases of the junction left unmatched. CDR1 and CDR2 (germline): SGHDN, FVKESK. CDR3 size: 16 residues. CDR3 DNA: TGTGCCAGCAGCCAGAACCGGGACAGGGTAGCTAAGGGCTACACCTTC. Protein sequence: CASSQNRDRVAKGYTF.

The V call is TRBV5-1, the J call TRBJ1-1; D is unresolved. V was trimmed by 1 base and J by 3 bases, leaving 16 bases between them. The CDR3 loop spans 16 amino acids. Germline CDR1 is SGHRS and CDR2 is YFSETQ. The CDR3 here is CASSLFLGLPDTEAFF. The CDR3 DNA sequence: TGCGCCAGCAGCTTGTTCCTGGGGTTGCCTGACACTGAAGCTTTCTTT.

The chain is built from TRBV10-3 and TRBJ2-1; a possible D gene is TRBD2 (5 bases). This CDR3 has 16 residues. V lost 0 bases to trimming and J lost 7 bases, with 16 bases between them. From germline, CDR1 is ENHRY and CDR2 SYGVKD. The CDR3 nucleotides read TGTGCCATCAGTGAGTCGGTGCGGAAGACGGGAAATGAGCAGTTCTTC. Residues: CAISESVRKTGNEQFF.

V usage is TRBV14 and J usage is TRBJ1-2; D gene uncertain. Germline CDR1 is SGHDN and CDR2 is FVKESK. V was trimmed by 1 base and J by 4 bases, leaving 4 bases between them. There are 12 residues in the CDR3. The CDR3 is CASSQASYGYTF. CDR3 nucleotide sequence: TGTGCCAGCAGCCAAGCCAGCTATGGCTACACCTTC.

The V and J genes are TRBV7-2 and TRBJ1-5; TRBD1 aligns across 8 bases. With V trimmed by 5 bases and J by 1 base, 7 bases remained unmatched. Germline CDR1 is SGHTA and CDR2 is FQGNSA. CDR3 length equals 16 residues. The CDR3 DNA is TGTGCCAGCAGCCTCCAGGGGGCGGGCAGCAATCAGCCCCAGCATTTT. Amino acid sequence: CASSLQGAGSNQPQHF.

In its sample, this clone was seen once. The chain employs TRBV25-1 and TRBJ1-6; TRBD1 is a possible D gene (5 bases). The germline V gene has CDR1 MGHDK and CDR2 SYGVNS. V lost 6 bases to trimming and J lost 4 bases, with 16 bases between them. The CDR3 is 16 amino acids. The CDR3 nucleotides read TGTGCCAGCAGAGGCCCTCAAGACAGTTATAATTCACCCCTCCACTTT. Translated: CASRGPQDSYNSPLHF.

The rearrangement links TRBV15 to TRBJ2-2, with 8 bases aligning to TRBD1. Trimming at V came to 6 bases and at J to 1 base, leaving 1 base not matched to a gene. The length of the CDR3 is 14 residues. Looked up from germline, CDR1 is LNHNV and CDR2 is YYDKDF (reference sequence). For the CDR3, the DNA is TGTGCCACCAGACAGGGGGAGAACACCGGGGAGCTGTTTTTT. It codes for CATRQGENTGELFF.

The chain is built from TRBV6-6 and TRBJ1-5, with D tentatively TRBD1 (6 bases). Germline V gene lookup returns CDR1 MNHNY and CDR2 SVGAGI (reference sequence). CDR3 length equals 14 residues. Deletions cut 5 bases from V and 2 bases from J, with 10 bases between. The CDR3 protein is CASSRGEGNQPQHF. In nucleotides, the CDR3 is TGTGCCAGCAGTAGGGGGGAGGGCAATCAGCCCCAGCATTTT.

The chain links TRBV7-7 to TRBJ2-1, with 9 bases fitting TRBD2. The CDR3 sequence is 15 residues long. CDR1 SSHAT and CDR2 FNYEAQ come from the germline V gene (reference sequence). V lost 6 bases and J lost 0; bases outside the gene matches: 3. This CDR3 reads CASSHSGSSYNEQFF. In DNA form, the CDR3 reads TGTGCCAGCAGTCATAGCGGGAGCTCCTACAATGAGCAGTTCTTC.